The sequence of this T cell receptor (beta chain) was determined in a study of shared clonotypes between healthy human individuals. Turning to the study itself: A couple of female and a few male donors aged 18 to 49 were enrolled.

Study-level points and caveats: Clonotype sharing among the donors was expected to vary with sequencing depth.

The CDR3 contains 15 residues. A remark on this clone: The antigen is unknown.

Assay runs were performed at deep level. Genomic DNA of every subset was divided equally among multiple immunoSEQ plates. The table came from immunoSEQ multiplex PCR; TCRdb's copy has only in-frame clones and leaves some out. The sample yields about 490,000 clones, around 80% seen once. The rearrangement uses TRBV21-1 and TRBJ2-5; the D call of TRBD1 is as the table states it, not checked on the DNA. TRBV21-1 is termed a pseudogene. Sequencing input: PBMCs. This receptor was obtained from a middle-aged woman in good health. Some clones in this sample may be carry-over from other donors' samples. This CDR3 reads CASSKGWAGMETQYF. In DNA form, the CDR3 reads TGTGCCAGCAGCAAAGGGTGGGCAGGGATGGAGACCCAGTACTTC.